Described below is a single T cell receptor beta chain sequence and its context. Its antigen remains unidentified. Trimming removed 4 bases at V and 4 bases at J, with 11 bases between. This CDR3 is 14 amino acids long. The germline V gene encodes CDR1 MGHRA and CDR2 YSYEKL. These data belong to a study of T cell responses to AZD1222 COVID-19 vaccine. The study's findings and limits: The peak T cell response came first, and repertoires were sampled only after it.

The assay was immunoSEQ multiplex PCR, and TCRdb's table has in-frame clones only and misses some. The sample carries some 120,000 clones, 92% recorded once. The origin of this receptor is an adult in good health. J is TRBJ1-5 and V is TRBV4-1; D not certain. The sequencing here drew on peripheral blood, taken on day 0 of AZD1222 vaccination. The CDR3 DNA reads TGCGCCAGCAGCCGTGGACTGTATAATCAGCCCCAGCATTTT. It translates to CASSRGLYNQPQHF.